The 4 T cell receptor beta chains presented below share a single source sample, sequenced in a study of graft-versus-host responses after intestinal transplantation. The antigens for these receptors are not known. Sequenced by immunoSEQ multiplex PCR; TCRdb stores in-frame clones only, minus some. The table has some 120,000 clones, 90% to 95% seen once. Specimen: unstimulated CD4+ T cells sorted from spleen or lymph node cells, collected before transplant. The receptors derive from a human donor who was the organ donor for an intestinal transplant.

This chain joins TRBV2 and TRBJ1-4; weak D call: TRBD1 (6 bases). Per the germline V gene, CDR1 is SNHLY and CDR2 is FYNNEI. CDR3 length: 15 residues. V was trimmed by 7 bases and J by 3 bases, leaving 15 bases between them. CDR3 region: CASTLRGGPNEKLFF. CDR3 bases: TGTGCCAGCACCCTAAGGGGGGGACCTAATGAAAAACTGTTTTTT.

This chain links TRBV30 with TRBJ2-5; the match to TRBD2 covers 9 bases. The J segment lost 3 bases and the V segment lost 8 bases, leaving 4 bases of the junction unmatched. This CDR3 comprises 12 residues. The germline gives CDR1 GTSNPN, CDR2 SVGIG (reference sequence). CDR3 sequence (DNA): TGTGCCCGCGGGGGGGGGAAAGAGACCCAGTACTTC. Translation: CARGGGKETQYF.

The rearrangement uses TRBV5-1 and TRBJ2-7; D gene unclear. V lost 4 bases, J lost 6 bases, and 17 bases lay in between. Germline CDR1 SGHRS, CDR2 YFSETQ. This CDR3 has 14 residues. The CDR3 region is CASSLDGSGGEQYF. CDR3 coding DNA: TGCGCCAGCAGCCTGGACGGTTCTGGCGGCGAGCAGTACTTC.

This sequence joins TRBV19 and TRBJ1-4, with D possibly TRBD1 on 6 matching bases. Germline V CDR1 and CDR2: LNHDA, SQIVND (reference sequence). V lost 2 bases and J lost 0, with 7 bases in between. The CDR3 length is 15 residues. This CDR3 is CASSITGPTNEKLFF. The DNA for the CDR3 is TGTGCCAGTAGTATAACAGGGCCAACTAATGAAAAACTGTTTTTT.